This T cell receptor (beta chain) is drawn from a study of multiple sclerosis patients with progressive multifocal leukoencephalopathy. CDR3 length: 16 residues. The germline V gene encodes CDR1 PRHDT and CDR2 FYEKMQ (reference sequence). V lost 0 bases and J 0 bases, leaving 11 bases between the germline ends. Notes on the study in general: Findings may reflect JC virus infection or just general immunocompromise.

Every PCR reaction included synthetic inline CDR3 controls for all V-J pairings. TCRdb's table, derived via immunoSEQ multiplex PCR, lists solely in-frame clones and lacks some. The sample contains 25,000 to 30,000 clones, 85% to 90% of which appear only once. Remarks on this clone: Its antigen is currently unknown.

Time point in this sample: more than five months of natalizumab therapy. Samples T1 and T2 were drawn at 6 and 12 months of therapy, respectively. The gene calls are TRBV13 and TRBJ1-1; no clear D gene. The receptor comes from a human donor with multiple sclerosis. Here the sequenced sample was PBMCs, taken from a patient treated with natalizumab. CDR3 loop: CASSLGGSSMNTEAFF. DNA for the CDR3: TGTGCCAGCAGCTTAGGAGGGAGTAGCATGAACACTGAAGCTTTCTTT.